A selection of T cell receptor beta chains follows, all from one sample in a study of cytotoxic CD8 clonotypes in ibrutinib-treated CLL. The method was immunoSEQ multiplex PCR; TCRdb's version includes in-frame clones alone and lacks a portion of them. This table holds tens of thousands of clones, approximately 57% found once. Specimen: PBMCs, collected after 12 months of ibrutinib treatment. The receptor source for this set is a human donor with chronic lymphocytic leukemia. CDR3s include the opening cysteine and the closing phenylalanine or tryptophan. A D gene is named only where the DNA matches it firmly. Not all rows give a size; the values are once, few, many and, for expanded clones, a class.

d_call,clone_size,j_call,v_call,cdr3_aa,cdr3_nt
NA,NA,TRBJ2-1,TRBV4-1,CASSQVTGSEQFF,TGCGCCAGCAGCCAAGTGACGGGGAGTGAGCAGTTCTTC
NA,few,TRBJ2-1,TRBV5-6,CASSLVEEQFF,TGTGCCAGCAGCTTGGTAGAAGAGCAGTTCTTC
TRBD1,many,TRBJ1-2,TRBV10-2,CATLPGQGYGYTF,TGCGCCACCTTGCCGGGACAGGGATATGGCTACACCTTC
NA,NA,TRBJ2-5,TRBV6-5,CASSARYQETQYF,TGTGCCAGCAGTGCCAGGTACCAAGAGACCCAGTACTTC
TRBD1,few,TRBJ1-4,TRBV4-1,CASSPWTGGEKLFF,TGCGCCAGCAGCCCGTGGACAGGGGGAGAAAAACTGTTTTTT
NA,few,TRBJ1-3,TRBV19,CASRGDRYSGNTIYF,TGTGCCAGTAGGGGGGACCGGTACTCTGGAAACACCATATATTTT
NA,NA,TRBJ2-4,TRBV20-1,CSARDGPQGYF,TGCAGTGCTAGAGACGGACCCCAGGGGTACTTC
NA,NA,TRBJ1-1,TRBV28,CASSFIAGTTEAFF,TGTGCCAGCAGTTTCATCGCAGGGACCACTGAAGCTTTCTTT
TRBD1,many,TRBJ1-1,TRBV30,CAWRTGWDTEAFF,TGTGCCTGGAGGACAGGGTGGGACACTGAAGCTTTCTTT
TRBD1,NA,TRBJ2-3,TRBV28,CASAPTGGRADTQYF,TGTGCCAGCGCACCAACAGGGGGCCGGGCAGATACGCAGTATTTT
NA,many,TRBJ1-5,TRBV7-2,CASSLRGNQPQHF,TGTGCCAGCAGCTTGAGGGGCAATCAGCCCCAGCATTTT
NA,NA,TRBJ2-1,TRBV27,CASSLAAGRGNEQFF,TGTGCCAGCAGTTTAGCGGCCGGACGGGGCAATGAGCAGTTCTTC
NA,NA,TRBJ2-5,TRBV14,CASSVQETQYF,TGTGCCAGCAGCGTCCAAGAGACCCAGTACTTC
TRBD1,NA,TRBJ2-7,TRBV7-9,CASSYDRGSYYEQYF,TGTGCCAGCAGCTATGACAGGGGATCCTACTACGAGCAGTACTTC
NA,NA,TRBJ1-5,TRBV6-1,CASSADSLGNQPQHF,TGTGCCAGCAGTGCCGATAGCTTGGGCAATCAGCCCCAGCATTTT
TRBD1,NA,TRBJ1-4,TRBV11-2,CASSLYPRGEKLFF,TGTGCCAGCAGCTTATATCCCAGGGGGGAAAAACTGTTTTTT
NA,NA,TRBJ2-1,TRBV28,CASNNRANEQFF,TGTGCCAGCAATAACAGGGCCAATGAGCAGTTCTTC
NA,NA,TRBJ2-3,TRBV7-9,CASSLNRAFTDTQYF,TGTGCCAGCAGCTTGAACAGGGCATTCACAGATACGCAGTATTTT
TRBD1,NA,TRBJ2-1,TRBV6-1,CASSENRLDRANEQFF,TGTGCCAGCAGTGAAAACCGTTTAGACAGGGCTAATGAGCAGTTCTTC
NA,NA,TRBJ2-2,TRBV28,CASSYRLATGELFF,TGTGCCAGCAGTTACCGACTGGCTACCGGGGAGCTGTTTTTT
TRBD2,many,TRBJ2-3,TRBV19,CASSIGLAATDTQYF,TGTGCCAGTAGTATAGGACTAGCGGCGACAGATACGCAGTATTTT
TRBD1,NA,TRBJ1-1,TRBV18,CASSPGAGGTEAFF,TGTGCCAGCTCACCAGGGGCAGGGGGCACTGAAGCTTTCTTT
NA,NA,TRBJ1-2,TRBV6-5,CASTEGVGYTF,TGTGCCAGCACAGAAGGGGTCGGCTACACCTTC
TRBD1,few,TRBJ1-1,TRBV5-4,CASGTGRLSNTEAFF,TGTGCCAGCGGGACAGGACGTCTCTCGAACACTGAAGCTTTCTTT
TRBD1,many,TRBJ1-2,TRBV29-1,CSVVDRARGYTF,TGCAGCGTCGTAGACAGGGCGCGTGGCTACACCTTC
NA,NA,TRBJ2-4,TRBV28,CARSQERTLLAKNIQYF,TGTGCCAGATCTCAGGAGCGAACCTTGCTAGCCAAAAACATTCAGTACTTC
TRBD2,NA,TRBJ2-7,TRBV6-6,CASSYAASGYGEQYF,TGTGCCAGCAGTTACGCGGCTAGCGGTTACGGCGAGCAGTACTTC
TRBD1,NA,TRBJ2-7,TRBV27,CASRRHGTGIAYEQYF,TGTGCCAGCAGGCGCCATGGGACAGGGATCGCCTACGAGCAGTACTTC
TRBD2,NA,TRBJ2-7,TRBV7-2,CASSALTSGHEQYF,TGTGCCAGCAGCGCCCTAACTAGCGGGCACGAGCAGTACTTC
TRBD1,NA,TRBJ2-1,TRBV19,CASSPRDRRLYNEQFF,TGTGCCAGTAGTCCCCGGGACAGACGATTATACAATGAGCAGTTCTTC
NA,NA,TRBJ1-2,TRBV19,CASSTQAYGYTF,TGTGCCAGTAGTACCCAGGCCTATGGCTACACCTTC
NA,NA,TRBJ1-2,TRBV6-1,CASSTYTTNYGYTF,TGTGCCAGCAGTACATATACGACTAACTATGGCTACACCTTC
NA,many,TRBJ2-3,TRBV10-2,CASTDSTVSTDTQYF,TGCGCCAGCACCGATTCGACAGTTAGCACAGATACGCAGTATTTT
NA,NA,TRBJ2-3,TRBV5-1,CASSLASRTDTQYF,TGCGCCAGCAGCTTGGCTAGTCGCACAGATACGCAGTATTTT
TRBD1,NA,TRBJ1-2,TRBV28,CASRPTATGVYGYTF,TGTGCCAGCAGACCTACGGCGACAGGGGTCTATGGCTACACCTTC
NA,NA,TRBJ1-4,TRBV6-1,CASSLQGNPNEKLFF,TGTGCCAGCAGTCTCCAGGGGAATCCTAATGAAAAACTGTTTTTT
TRBD1,NA,TRBJ2-5,TRBV7-2,CASSRDRAQETQYF,TGTGCCAGCAGCCGTGACAGGGCCCAAGAGACCCAGTACTTC
NA,NA,TRBJ2-7,TRBV30,CAWSVKSEQYF,TGTGCCTGGAGTGTAAAGAGCGAGCAGTACTTC